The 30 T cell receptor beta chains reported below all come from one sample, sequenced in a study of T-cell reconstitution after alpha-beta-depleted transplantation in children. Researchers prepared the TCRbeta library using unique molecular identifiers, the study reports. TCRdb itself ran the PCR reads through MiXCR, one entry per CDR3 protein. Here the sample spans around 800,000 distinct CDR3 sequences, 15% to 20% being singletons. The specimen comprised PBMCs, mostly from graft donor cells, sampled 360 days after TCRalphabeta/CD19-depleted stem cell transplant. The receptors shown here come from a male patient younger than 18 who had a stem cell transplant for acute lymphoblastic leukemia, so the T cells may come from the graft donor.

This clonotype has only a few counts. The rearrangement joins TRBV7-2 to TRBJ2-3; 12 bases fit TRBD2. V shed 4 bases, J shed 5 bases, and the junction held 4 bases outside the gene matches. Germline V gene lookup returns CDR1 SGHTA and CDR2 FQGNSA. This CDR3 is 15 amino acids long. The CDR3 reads CASSSTGLAGDTQYF. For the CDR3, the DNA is TGTGCCAGCAGCTCCACGGGACTAGCGGGAGATACGCAGTATTTT.

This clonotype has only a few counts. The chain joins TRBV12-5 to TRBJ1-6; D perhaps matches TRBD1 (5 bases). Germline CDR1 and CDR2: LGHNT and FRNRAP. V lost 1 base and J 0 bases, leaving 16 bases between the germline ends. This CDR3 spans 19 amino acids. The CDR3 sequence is CASGLGARGSSSYNSPLHF. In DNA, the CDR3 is TGTGCTAGTGGTTTGGGGGCACGGGGCTCGAGCTCCTATAATTCACCCCTCCACTTT.

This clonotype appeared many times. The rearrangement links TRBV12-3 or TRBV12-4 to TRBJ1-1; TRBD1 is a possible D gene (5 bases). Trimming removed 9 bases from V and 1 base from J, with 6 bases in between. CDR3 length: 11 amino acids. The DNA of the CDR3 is TGTGCCAGTCAGGGGAACACTGAAGCTTTCTTT. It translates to CASQGNTEAFF.

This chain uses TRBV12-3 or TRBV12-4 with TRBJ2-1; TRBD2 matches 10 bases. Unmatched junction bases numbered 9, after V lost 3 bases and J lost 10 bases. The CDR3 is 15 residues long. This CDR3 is CASSLNLAGVGEQFF. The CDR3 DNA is TGTGCCAGCAGTTTGAATCTAGCGGGAGTCGGCGAGCAGTTCTTC.

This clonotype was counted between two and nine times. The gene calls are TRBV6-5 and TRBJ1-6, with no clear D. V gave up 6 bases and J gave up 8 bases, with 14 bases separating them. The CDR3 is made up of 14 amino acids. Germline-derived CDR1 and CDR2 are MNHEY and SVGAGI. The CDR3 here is CASSPLRQDSPLHF. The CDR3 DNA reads TGTGCCAGCAGCCCCCTTAGGCAGGATTCACCCCTCCACTTT.

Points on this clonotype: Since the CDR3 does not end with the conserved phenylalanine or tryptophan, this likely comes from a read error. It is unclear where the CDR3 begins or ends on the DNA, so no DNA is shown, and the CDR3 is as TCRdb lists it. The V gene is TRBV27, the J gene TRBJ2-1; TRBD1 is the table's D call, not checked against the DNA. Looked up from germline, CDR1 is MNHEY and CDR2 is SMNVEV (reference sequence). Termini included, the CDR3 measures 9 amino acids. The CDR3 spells CASRPTGGL.

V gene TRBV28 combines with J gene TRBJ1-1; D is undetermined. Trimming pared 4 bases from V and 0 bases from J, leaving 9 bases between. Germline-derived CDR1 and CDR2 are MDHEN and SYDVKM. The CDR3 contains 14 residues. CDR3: CASSWVTMNTEAFF. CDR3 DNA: TGTGCCAGCAGTTGGGTAACCATGAACACTGAAGCTTTCTTT.

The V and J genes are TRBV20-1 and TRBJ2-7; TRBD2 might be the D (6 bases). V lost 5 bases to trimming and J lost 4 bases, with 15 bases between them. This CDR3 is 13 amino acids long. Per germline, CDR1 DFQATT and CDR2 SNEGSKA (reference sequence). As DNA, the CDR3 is TGCAGTGCTGCCCAAATACTAGCTTACGAGCAGTACTTC. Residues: CSAAQILAYEQYF.

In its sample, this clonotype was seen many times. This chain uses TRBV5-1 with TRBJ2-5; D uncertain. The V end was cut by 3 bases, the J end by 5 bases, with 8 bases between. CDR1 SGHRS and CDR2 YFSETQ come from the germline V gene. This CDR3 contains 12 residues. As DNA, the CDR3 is TGCGCCAGCAGCTCCCTAGGGGAGACCCAGTACTTC. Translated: CASSSLGETQYF.

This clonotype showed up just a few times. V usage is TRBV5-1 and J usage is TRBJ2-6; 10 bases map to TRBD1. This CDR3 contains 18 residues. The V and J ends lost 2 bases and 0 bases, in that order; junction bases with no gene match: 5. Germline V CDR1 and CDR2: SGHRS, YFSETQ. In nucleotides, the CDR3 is TGCGCCAGCAGCTTTGGGGACAGGGGTAACTCTGGGGCCAACGTCCTGACTTTC. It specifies CASSFGDRGNSGANVLTF.

Here the CDR3 DNA reads TGTGCCAGCAGTGGGACTAGCATTAAGGAGACCCAGTACTTC. Its translation: CASSGTSIKETQYF. This chain links TRBV27 with TRBJ2-5; 9 nucleotides line up with TRBD2. The junction had 6 bases not matched to a gene; V was cut back by 5 bases and J by 5 bases. This CDR3 has 14 amino acids. Germline CDR1 and CDR2: MNHEY and SMNVEV (reference sequence).

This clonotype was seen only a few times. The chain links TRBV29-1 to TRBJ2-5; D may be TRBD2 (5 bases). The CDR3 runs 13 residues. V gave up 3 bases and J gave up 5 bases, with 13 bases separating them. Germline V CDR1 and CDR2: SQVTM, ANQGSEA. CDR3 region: CSVDSEGWETQYF. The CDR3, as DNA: TGCAGCGTTGACTCCGAGGGTTGGGAGACCCAGTACTTC.

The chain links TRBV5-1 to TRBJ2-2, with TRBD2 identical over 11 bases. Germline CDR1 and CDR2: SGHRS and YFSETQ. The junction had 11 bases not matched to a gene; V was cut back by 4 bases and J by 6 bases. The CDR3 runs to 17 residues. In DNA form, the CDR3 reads TGCGCCAGCAGCATAGAAGAGGGACTAGCGGACCCCGGGGAGCTGTTTTTT. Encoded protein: CASSIEEGLADPGELFF.

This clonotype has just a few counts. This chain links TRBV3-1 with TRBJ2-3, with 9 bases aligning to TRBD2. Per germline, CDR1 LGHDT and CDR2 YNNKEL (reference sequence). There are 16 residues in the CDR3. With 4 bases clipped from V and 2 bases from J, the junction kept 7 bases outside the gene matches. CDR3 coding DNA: TGTGCCAGCAGCCCTTCAGCGGGGGGCTACACAGATACGCAGTATTTT. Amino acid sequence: CASSPSAGGYTDTQYF.

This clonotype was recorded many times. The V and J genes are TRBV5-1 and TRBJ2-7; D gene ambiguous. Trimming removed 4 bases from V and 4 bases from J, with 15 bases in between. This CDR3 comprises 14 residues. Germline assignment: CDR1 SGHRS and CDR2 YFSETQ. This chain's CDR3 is CASSPGPSEYEQYF. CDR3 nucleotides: TGCGCCAGCAGCCCGGGCCCCTCGGAGTACGAGCAGTACTTC.

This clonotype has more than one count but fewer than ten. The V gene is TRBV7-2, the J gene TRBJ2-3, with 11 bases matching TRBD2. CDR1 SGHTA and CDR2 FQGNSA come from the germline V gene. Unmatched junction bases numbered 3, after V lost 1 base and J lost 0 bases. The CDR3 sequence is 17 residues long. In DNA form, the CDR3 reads TGTGCCAGCAGCTTAGTAGCGGGAGGGGGGAGCACAGATACGCAGTATTTT. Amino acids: CASSLVAGGGSTDTQYF.

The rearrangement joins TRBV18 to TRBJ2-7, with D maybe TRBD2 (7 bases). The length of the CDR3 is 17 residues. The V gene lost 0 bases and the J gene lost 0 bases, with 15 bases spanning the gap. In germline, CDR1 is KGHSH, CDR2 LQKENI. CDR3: CASSPPGGPFSSYEQYF. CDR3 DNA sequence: TGTGCCAGCTCACCACCGGGGGGGCCCTTCAGCTCCTACGAGCAGTACTTC.

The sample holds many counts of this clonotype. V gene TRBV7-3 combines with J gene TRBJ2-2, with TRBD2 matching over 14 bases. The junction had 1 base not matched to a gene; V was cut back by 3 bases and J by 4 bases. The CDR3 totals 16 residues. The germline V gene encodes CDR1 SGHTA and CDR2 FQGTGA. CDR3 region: CASSLGLAGVTGELFF. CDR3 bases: TGTGCCAGCAGCTTGGGACTAGCGGGAGTCACCGGGGAGCTGTTTTTT.

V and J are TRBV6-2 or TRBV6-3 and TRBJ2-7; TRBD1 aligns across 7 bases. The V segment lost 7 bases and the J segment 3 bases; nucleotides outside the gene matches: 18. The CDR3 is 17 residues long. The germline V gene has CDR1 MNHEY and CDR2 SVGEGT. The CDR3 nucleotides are TGTGCCAGCATCAACCCGCCCGGCAGGGGGTTTGTCTACGAGCAGTACTTC. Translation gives CASINPPGRGFVYEQYF.

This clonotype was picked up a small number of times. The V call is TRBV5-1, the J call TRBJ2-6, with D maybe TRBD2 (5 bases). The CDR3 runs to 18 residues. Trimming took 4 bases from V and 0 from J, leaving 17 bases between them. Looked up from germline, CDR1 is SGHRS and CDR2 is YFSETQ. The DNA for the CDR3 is TGCGCCAGCAGCCCCCTCGCGGGTCCTTTCTCTGGGGCCAACGTCCTGACTTTC. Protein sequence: CASSPLAGPFSGANVLTF.

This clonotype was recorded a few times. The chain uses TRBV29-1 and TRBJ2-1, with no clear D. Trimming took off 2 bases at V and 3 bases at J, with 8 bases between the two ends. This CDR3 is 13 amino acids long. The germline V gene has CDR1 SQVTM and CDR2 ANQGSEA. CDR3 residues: CSVETDVYNEQFF. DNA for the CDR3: TGCAGCGTTGAAACAGACGTCTACAATGAGCAGTTCTTC.

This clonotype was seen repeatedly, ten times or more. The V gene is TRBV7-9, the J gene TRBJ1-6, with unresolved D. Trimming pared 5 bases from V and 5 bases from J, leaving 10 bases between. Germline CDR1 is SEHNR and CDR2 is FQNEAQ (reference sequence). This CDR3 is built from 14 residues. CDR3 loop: CASSPEPNNSPLHF. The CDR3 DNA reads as TGTGCCAGCAGCCCCGAGCCGAATAATTCACCCCTCCACTTT.

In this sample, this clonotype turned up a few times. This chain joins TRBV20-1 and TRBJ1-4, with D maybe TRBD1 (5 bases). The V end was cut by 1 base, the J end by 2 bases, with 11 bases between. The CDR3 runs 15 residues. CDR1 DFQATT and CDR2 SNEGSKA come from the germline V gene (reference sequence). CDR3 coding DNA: TGCAGTGCTAGAGCCGCAGGGTTGACTAATGAAAAACTGTTTTTT. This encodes CSARAAGLTNEKLFF.

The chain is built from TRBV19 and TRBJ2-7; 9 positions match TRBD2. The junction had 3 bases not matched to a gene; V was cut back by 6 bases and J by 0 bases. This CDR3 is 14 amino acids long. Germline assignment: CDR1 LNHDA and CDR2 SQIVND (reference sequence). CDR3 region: CASSGLARSYEQYF. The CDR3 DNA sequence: TGTGCCAGTAGCGGACTAGCGCGCTCCTACGAGCAGTACTTC.

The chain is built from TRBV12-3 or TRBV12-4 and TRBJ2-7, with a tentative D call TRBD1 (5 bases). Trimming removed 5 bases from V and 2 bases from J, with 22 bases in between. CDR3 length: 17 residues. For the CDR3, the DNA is TGTGCCAGCAGTCTCCAAATGTTTAGGGGAAGTACCTACGAGCAGTACTTC. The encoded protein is CASSLQMFRGSTYEQYF.

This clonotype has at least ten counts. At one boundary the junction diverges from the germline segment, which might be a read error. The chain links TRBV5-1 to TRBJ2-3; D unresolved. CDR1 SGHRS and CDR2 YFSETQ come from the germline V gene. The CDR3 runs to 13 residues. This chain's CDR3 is CASSLASTDTQYF. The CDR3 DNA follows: TGTGCCAGCAGCTTGGCCAGCACAGATACGCAGTATTTT.

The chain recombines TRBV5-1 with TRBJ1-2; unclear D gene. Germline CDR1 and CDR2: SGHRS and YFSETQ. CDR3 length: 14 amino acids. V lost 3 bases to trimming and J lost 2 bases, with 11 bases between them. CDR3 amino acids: CASSWTQMNYGYTF. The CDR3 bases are TGCGCCAGCAGCTGGACGCAGATGAACTATGGCTACACCTTC.

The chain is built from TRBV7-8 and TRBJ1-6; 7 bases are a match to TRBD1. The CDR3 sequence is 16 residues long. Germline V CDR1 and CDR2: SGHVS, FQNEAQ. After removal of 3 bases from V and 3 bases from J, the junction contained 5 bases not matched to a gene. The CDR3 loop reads CASSFVQGFYNSPLHF. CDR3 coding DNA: TGTGCCAGCAGCTTCGTACAGGGGTTCTATAATTCACCCCTCCACTTT.

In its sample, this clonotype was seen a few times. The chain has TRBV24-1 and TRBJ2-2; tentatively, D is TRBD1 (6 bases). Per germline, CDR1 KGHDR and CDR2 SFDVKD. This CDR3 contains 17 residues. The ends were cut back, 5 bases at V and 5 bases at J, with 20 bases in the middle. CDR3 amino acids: CATSVSGTRGSTGELFF. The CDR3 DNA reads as TGTGCCACCAGTGTGAGCGGTACAAGGGGGAGTACCGGGGAGCTGTTTTTT.

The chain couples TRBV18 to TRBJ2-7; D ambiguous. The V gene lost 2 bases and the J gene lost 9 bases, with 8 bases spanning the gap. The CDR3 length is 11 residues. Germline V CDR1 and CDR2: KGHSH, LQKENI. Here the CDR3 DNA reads TGTGCCAGCTCACCAGACCAGCGGCAGTACTTC. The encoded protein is CASSPDQRQYF.